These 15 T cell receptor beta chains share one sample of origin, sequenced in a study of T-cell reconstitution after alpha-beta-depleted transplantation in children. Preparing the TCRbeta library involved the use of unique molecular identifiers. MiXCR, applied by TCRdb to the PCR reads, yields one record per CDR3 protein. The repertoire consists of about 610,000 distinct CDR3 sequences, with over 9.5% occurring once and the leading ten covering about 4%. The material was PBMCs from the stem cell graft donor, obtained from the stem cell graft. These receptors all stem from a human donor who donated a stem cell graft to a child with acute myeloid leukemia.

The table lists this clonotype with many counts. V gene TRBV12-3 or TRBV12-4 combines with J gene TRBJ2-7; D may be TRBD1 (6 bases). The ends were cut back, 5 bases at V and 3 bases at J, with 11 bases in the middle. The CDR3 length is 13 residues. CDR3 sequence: CASSRLGGYEQYF. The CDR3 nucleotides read TGTGCCAGCAGTCGTCTAGGGGGCTACGAGCAGTACTTC.

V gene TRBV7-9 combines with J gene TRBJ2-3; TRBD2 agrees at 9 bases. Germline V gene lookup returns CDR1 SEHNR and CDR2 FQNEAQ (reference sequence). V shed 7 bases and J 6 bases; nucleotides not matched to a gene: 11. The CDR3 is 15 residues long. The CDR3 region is CASKGAGGGLDTQYF. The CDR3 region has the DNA TGTGCCAGCAAGGGAGCGGGAGGAGGTTTGGATACGCAGTATTTT. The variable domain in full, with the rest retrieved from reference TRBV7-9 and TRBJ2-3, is DTGVSQNPRHKITKRGQNVTFRCDPISEHNRLYWYRQTLGQGPEFLTYFQNEAQLEKSRLLSDRFSAERPKGSFSTLEIQRTEQGDSAMYLCASKGAGGGLDTQYFGPGTRLTVL.

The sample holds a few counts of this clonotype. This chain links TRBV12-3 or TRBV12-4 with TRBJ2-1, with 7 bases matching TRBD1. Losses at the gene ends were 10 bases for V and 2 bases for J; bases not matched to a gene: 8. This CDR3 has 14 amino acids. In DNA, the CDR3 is TGTGCCACCCACAGGGGCGCCCCCTACAATGAGCAGTTCTTC. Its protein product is CATHRGAPYNEQFF.

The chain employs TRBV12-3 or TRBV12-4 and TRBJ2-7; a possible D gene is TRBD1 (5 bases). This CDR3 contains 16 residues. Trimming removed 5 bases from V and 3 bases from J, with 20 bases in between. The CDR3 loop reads CASSLPGAGRDYEQYF. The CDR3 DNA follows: TGTGCCAGCAGTCTCCCTGGGGCAGGCCGAGACTACGAGCAGTACTTC.

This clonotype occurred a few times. CDR3 in DNA: TGTGCCAGCAGTTCTACTAACATTCAGTACTTC. This sequence encodes CASSSTNIQYF. The chain has TRBV6-2 or TRBV6-3 and TRBJ2-4; D unclear. The germline V and J ends were trimmed by 4 bases and 7 bases, with 5 bases remaining between them. CDR1 is MNHEY and CDR2 is SVGEGT in the germline V gene. CDR3 length: 11 amino acids.

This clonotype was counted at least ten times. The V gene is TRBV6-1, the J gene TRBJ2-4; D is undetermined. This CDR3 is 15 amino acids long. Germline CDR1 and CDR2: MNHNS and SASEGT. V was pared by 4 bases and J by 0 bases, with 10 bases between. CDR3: CASSVPGIAKNIQYF. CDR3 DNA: TGTGCCAGCAGTGTCCCGGGTATAGCCAAAAACATTCAGTACTTC.

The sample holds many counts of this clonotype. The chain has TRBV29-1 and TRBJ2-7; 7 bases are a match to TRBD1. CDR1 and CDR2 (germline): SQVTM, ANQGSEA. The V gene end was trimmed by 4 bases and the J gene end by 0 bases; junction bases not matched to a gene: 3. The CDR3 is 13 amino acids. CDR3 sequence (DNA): TGCAGCGTTGCTGACAGGGACTCCTACGAGCAGTACTTC. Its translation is CSVADRDSYEQYF.

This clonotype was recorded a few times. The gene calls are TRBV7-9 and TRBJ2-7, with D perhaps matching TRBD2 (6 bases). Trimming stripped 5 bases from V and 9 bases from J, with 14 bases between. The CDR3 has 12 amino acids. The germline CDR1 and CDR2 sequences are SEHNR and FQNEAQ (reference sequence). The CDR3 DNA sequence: TGTGCCAGCAGCCCGACCGGGGGTCGGCAGTACTTC. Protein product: CASSPTGGRQYF.

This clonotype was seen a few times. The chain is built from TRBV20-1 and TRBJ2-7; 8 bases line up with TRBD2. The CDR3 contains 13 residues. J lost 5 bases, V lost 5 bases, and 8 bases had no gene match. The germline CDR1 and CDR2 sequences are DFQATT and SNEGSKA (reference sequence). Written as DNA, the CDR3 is TGCAGTGCTGAGCGGGAGAAATCCCACGAGCAGTACTTC. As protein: CSAEREKSHEQYF.

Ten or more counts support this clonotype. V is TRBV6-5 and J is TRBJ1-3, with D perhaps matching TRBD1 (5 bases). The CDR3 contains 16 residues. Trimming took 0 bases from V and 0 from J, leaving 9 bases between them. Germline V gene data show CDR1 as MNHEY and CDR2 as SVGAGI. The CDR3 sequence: CASSYSAGLSGNTIYF. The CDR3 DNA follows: TGTGCCAGCAGTTACTCGGCGGGGCTCTCTGGAAACACCATATATTTT.

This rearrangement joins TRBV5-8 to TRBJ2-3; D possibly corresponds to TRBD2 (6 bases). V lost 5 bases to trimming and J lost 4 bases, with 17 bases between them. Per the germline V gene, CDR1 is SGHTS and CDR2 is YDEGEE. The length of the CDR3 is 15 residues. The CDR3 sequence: CASSKITGVADTQYF. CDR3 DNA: TGTGCCAGCAGTAAGATAACGGGAGTGGCAGATACGCAGTATTTT.

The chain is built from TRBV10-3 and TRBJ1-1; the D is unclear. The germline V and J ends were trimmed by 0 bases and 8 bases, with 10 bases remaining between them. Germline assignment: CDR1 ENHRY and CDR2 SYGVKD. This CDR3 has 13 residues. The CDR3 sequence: CAISESMGTEAFF. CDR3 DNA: TGTGCCATCAGTGAGTCAATGGGAACAGAAGCTTTCTTT.

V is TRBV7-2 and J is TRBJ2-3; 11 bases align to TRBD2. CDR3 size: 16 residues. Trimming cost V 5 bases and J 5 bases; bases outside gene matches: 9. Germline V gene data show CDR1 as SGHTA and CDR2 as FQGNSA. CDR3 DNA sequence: TGTGCCAGCAGCCCCGGTAGCGGGAGGGCGATAGATACGCAGTATTTT. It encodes CASSPGSGRAIDTQYF. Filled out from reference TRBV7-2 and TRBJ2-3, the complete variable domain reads GAGVSQSPSNKVTEKGKDVELRCDPISGHTALYWYRQSLGQGLEFLIYFQGNSAPDKSGLPSDRFSAERTGGSVSTLTIQRTQQEDSAVYLCASSPGSGRAIDTQYFGPGTRLTVL.

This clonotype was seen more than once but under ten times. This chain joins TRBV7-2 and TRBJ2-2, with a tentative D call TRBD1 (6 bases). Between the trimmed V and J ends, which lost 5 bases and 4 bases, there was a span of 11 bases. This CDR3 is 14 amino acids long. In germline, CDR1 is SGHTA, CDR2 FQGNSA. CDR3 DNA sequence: TGTGCCAGCAGCCAAAACAGGGCCACCGGGGAGCTGTTTTTT. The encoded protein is CASSQNRATGELFF.

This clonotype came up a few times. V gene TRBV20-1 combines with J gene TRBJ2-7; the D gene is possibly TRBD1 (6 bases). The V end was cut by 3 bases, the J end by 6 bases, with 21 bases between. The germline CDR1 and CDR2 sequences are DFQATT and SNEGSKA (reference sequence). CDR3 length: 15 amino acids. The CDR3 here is CSASPRGLLMSEQYF. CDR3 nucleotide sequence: TGCAGTGCTAGCCCTAGGGGGTTGTTAATGTCCGAGCAGTACTTC.